This entry lists 21 T cell receptor beta chains sequenced from one sample in a study of blood T cell repertoires in COVID-19. TCRdb keeps only in-frame clones here, not all; method: immunoSEQ multiplex PCR. Here the sample spans hundreds of thousands of clones, 80% to 90% being singletons. The source material was PBMCs or T cells enriched from blood (not recorded which). Receptors originate from a man aged 25-45 years who had recovered from COVID-19.

The chain recombines TRBV11-2 with TRBJ1-3; 7 nucleotides match TRBD1. CDR1 and CDR2 from the germline V gene are SGHAT and FQNNGV. There are 15 residues in the CDR3. V shed 4 bases and J 2 bases; nucleotides not matched to a gene: 5. CDR3 coding DNA: TGTGCCAGCAGCTCTATGAGGGGGCCTGGAAACACCATATATTTT. Encoded protein: CASSSMRGPGNTIYF.

This chain uses TRBV7-6 with TRBJ1-4; TRBD1 aligns across 7 bases. Per germline, CDR1 SGHVS and CDR2 FNYEAQ. This CDR3 has 14 residues. J lost 7 bases, V lost 4 bases, and 6 bases had no gene match. DNA of the CDR3: TGTGCCAGCAGCTACAGACAGGGAAGTGAAAAACTGTTTTTT. Translation gives CASSYRQGSEKLFF.

The chain is built from TRBV15 and TRBJ2-1, with D possibly matching TRBD1 (6 bases). There are 14 residues in the CDR3. CDR1 LNHNV and CDR2 YYDKDF come from the germline V gene (reference sequence). Between the trimmed V and J ends, which lost 6 bases and 3 bases, there was a span of 12 bases. The CDR3 nucleotides read TGTGCCACCAGAAGGGGGACCGGCTACAATGAGCAGTTCTTC. Encoded protein: CATRRGTGYNEQFF.

The chain couples TRBV29-1 to TRBJ2-2; 7 nucleotides align to TRBD1. The CDR3 sequence is 13 residues long. CDR1 and CDR2 (germline): SQVTM, ANQGSEA. The ends lost 6 bases at V and 3 bases at J; junction bases unmatched: 4. CDR3 amino acids: CSVPDRDTGELFF. DNA for the CDR3: TGCAGCGTCCCCGACAGGGACACCGGGGAGCTGTTTTTT.

This chain links TRBV3-1 (or the pseudogene TRBV3-2) with TRBJ2-1, with 11 bases that match TRBD2. Germline trimming cut 1 base from V and 8 bases from J; bases unmatched to any gene: 7. From germline, CDR1 is LGHDT and CDR2 YNNKEL (reference sequence). The CDR3 consists of 16 residues. The CDR3: CASSQGTSGPGDEQFF. CDR3 DNA sequence: TGTGCCAGCAGCCAAGGGACTAGCGGGCCGGGGGATGAGCAGTTCTTC.

The V gene is TRBV28, the J gene TRBJ2-1; D unclear. Trimming stripped 2 bases from V and 0 bases from J, with 11 bases between. The CDR3 loop spans 16 amino acids. Germline V gives CDR1 MDHEN, CDR2 SYDVKM. CDR3 coding DNA: TGTGCCAGCAGTTTAGGTAGCACCCGCTCCTACAATGAGCAGTTCTTC. Its protein is CASSLGSTRSYNEQFF.

V is TRBV5-1 and J is TRBJ1-1, with D perhaps matching TRBD1 (6 bases). V dropped 0 bases and J dropped 1 base, with 10 bases sitting between them. CDR3 length equals 15 residues. Germline lookup yields CDR1 SGHRS and CDR2 YFSETQ. CDR3 in amino acids: CASSLAWDKNTEAFF. The CDR3 nucleotides read TGCGCCAGCAGCTTGGCCTGGGACAAGAACACTGAAGCTTTCTTT.

The chain has TRBV6-1 and TRBJ2-5; TRBD1 aligns across 7 bases. Germline assignment: CDR1 MNHNS and CDR2 SASEGT. V gave up 1 base and J gave up 4 bases; unmatched junction bases: 15. This CDR3 contains 18 residues. The DNA of the CDR3 is TGTGCCAGCAGTGAAGGCCTAGGGACAGCGGCTAGCAGAGAGACCCAGTACTTC. It yields the protein CASSEGLGTAASRETQYF.

The J gene is TRBJ2-1, the V gene TRBV5-8; possible D gene TRBD2, 6 bases. The V end was cut by 4 bases, the J end by 9 bases, with 20 bases between. The CDR3 sequence is 15 residues long. The V gene's germline CDR1 is SGHTS and CDR2 YDEGEE. The CDR3 spells CASSRGLLLVSEQFF. The CDR3, as DNA: TGTGCCAGCAGCCGGGGACTCTTGCTGGTGTCTGAGCAGTTCTTC.

The genes are TRBV3-1 (or the pseudogene TRBV3-2) and TRBJ1-2, with TRBD1 as a possible D gene (5 bases). CDR1 is LGHDT, CDR2 YNNKEL, per germline (reference sequence). The V and J ends lost 0 bases and 7 bases respectively, with 12 bases between them. CDR3 length equals 14 residues. DNA of the CDR3: TGTGCCAGCAGCCAAGATCTAAGCGGGGCTGGCTACACCTTC. It is translated as CASSQDLSGAGYTF.

The chain recombines TRBV19 with TRBJ1-5, with 7 positions matching TRBD1. Germline loops: CDR1 LNHDA, CDR2 SQIVND (reference sequence). V lost 6 bases and J lost 0; bases outside the gene matches: 8. The CDR3 consists of 16 residues. The chain's CDR3 is CASRGTDRYSNQPQHF. As DNA, the CDR3 is TGTGCCAGTAGAGGGACAGACCGATATAGCAATCAGCCCCAGCATTTT. The variable domain in full, completed from reference TRBV19 and TRBJ1-5, reads DGGITQSPKYLFRKEGQNVTLSCEQNLNHDAMYWYRQDPGQGLRLIYYSQIVNDFQKGDIAEGYSVSREKKESFPLTVTSAQKNPTAFYLCASRGTDRYSNQPQHFGDGTRLSIL.

The gene calls are TRBV7-6 and TRBJ2-1; no reliable D call. Germline loops: CDR1 SGHVS, CDR2 FNYEAQ. Trimming stripped 5 bases from V and 5 bases from J, with 7 bases between. The CDR3 sequence is 12 residues long. This chain's CDR3 is CASSPFDNEQFF. CDR3 nucleotide sequence: TGTGCCAGCAGCCCCTTTGACAATGAGCAGTTCTTC.

The chain joins TRBV29-1 to TRBJ2-1; the D gene is possibly TRBD2 (5 bases). The CDR3 has 15 amino acids. Trimming removed 6 bases at V and 0 bases at J, with 15 bases between. From germline, CDR1 is SQVTM and CDR2 ANQGSEA. The CDR3 nucleotides read TGCAGCGTAGAGGACTTGCATAGCTCCTACAATGAGCAGTTCTTC. Its protein is CSVEDLHSSYNEQFF.

V usage is TRBV3-1 (or the pseudogene TRBV3-2) and J usage is TRBJ1-1; tentatively, D is TRBD1 (6 bases). This CDR3 has 14 amino acids. Between the trimmed V and J ends, which lost 4 bases and 4 bases, there was a span of 13 bases. CDR1 is LGHDT, CDR2 YNNKEL, per germline (reference sequence). In nucleotides, the CDR3 is TGTGCCAGCAGCCCCCGGGACATTGGCACTGAAGCTTTCTTT. Translated: CASSPRDIGTEAFF.

CDR3 bases: TGTGCCAGCAGCCTGACAGGGGTGAGCGAAAAACTGTTTTTT. Translated: CASSLTGVSEKLFF. The V gene is TRBV3-1 (or the pseudogene TRBV3-2), the J gene TRBJ1-4, with 8 bases that match TRBD1. CDR3 size: 14 residues. Looked up from germline, CDR1 is LGHDT and CDR2 is YNNKEL (reference sequence). V shed 4 bases, J shed 8 bases, and the junction held 6 bases outside the gene matches.

V is TRBV7-3 and J is TRBJ2-3; TRBD1 matches 7 bases. CDR1 and CDR2 (germline): SGHTA, FQGTGA. J was trimmed by 2 bases and V by 3 bases; bases with no gene match: 5. The length of the CDR3 is 15 residues. CDR3 protein: CASSLSGTATDTQYF. In DNA form, the CDR3 reads TGTGCCAGCAGCTTGTCCGGGACAGCCACAGATACGCAGTATTTT.

V gene TRBV4-1 combines with J gene TRBJ1-1; no definite D call. The CDR3 has 13 residues. From germline, CDR1 is MGHRA and CDR2 YSYEKL. Trimming cost V 1 base and J 3 bases, with 6 bases left between them. Here the CDR3 DNA reads TGCGCCAGCAGCCAAGTTGGAGACACTGAAGCTTTCTTT. Its translation: CASSQVGDTEAFF.

This sequence joins TRBV6-1 and TRBJ2-5; D is perhaps TRBD1 (7 bases). CDR3 size: 16 residues. CDR1 and CDR2 (germline): MNHNS, SASEGT. V was clipped by 0 bases and J by 2 bases, with 13 bases between them. For the CDR3, the DNA is TGTGCCAGCAGTGAAGCGGGCGGGACAGTTCAAGAGACCCAGTACTTC. It specifies CASSEAGGTVQETQYF.

The genes are TRBV5-1 and TRBJ2-5; D is undetermined. Deletions cut 5 bases from V and 3 bases from J, with 11 bases between. The germline CDR1 and CDR2 sequences are SGHRS and YFSETQ. This CDR3 contains 13 residues. Written as DNA, the CDR3 is TGCGCCAGCAGTGTACAGACCGAAGAGACCCAGTACTTC. This gives the protein CASSVQTEETQYF.

The CDR3 DNA is TGCGCCAGCAGCCCCACCCACAGTCAAGAGACCCAGTACTTC. Its protein is CASSPTHSQETQYF. This chain connects TRBV5-1 to TRBJ2-5, with D unclear. Germline V gene data show CDR1 as SGHRS and CDR2 as YFSETQ. The CDR3 has 14 residues. The germline V and J ends were trimmed by 4 bases and 2 bases, with 12 bases remaining between them.

J is TRBJ1-1 and V is TRBV11-2; D possibly corresponds to TRBD1 (5 bases). CDR1 and CDR2 from the germline V gene are SGHAT and FQNNGV. V gave up 0 bases and J gave up 10 bases, with 15 bases separating them. CDR3 length: 14 residues. CDR3 sequence (DNA): TGTGCCAGCAGCTTAGAAGTGGGTATTAGGGGAGCTTTCTTT. Translated: CASSLEVGIRGAFF.